These 18 T cell receptor beta chains were sequenced from one sample in a study of blood T cell dynamics during melanoma immunotherapy. Specified time point: pre-treatment baseline. The data were produced by immunoSEQ multiplex PCR, yet TCRdb's version contains in-frame clones alone and is incomplete. The sample includes 1,500 to 2,000 clones, 75% to 90% of them seen just once. The specimen was blood, collected from a patient treated with checkpoint blockade. All receptors come from a human donor with melanoma.

The V and J genes are TRBV2 and TRBJ2-1; D may be TRBD1 (6 bases). Germline CDR1 reads SNHLY; CDR2 reads FYNNEI. The length of the CDR3 is 14 residues. V lost 6 bases and J 0 bases, leaving 9 bases between the germline ends. The CDR3 region has the DNA TGTGCCAGCAGCAACAGGGACTCCTACAATGAGCAGTTCTTC. It codes for CASSNRDSYNEQFF.

V gene TRBV13 combines with J gene TRBJ2-5, with D perhaps TRBD1 or TRBD2 (5 bases each). Germline V lookup: CDR1 PRHDT, CDR2 FYEKMQ (reference sequence). Between the trimmed V and J ends, which lost 5 bases and 2 bases, there was a span of 9 bases. The CDR3 consists of 13 residues. In DNA form, the CDR3 reads TGTGCCAGCAGCGGGGGATCTCAAGAGACCCAGTACTTC. It yields the protein CASSGGSQETQYF.

V gene TRBV7-6 combines with J gene TRBJ2-7; 9 bases match TRBD2. The V segment lost 5 bases and the J segment 4 bases; nucleotides outside the gene matches: 9. The germline V gene has CDR1 SGHVS and CDR2 FNYEAQ. This CDR3 has 15 amino acids. For the CDR3, the DNA is TGTGCCAGCAGCCCCCAGGCAGCGGGGGGATACGAGCAGTACTTC. It encodes CASSPQAAGGYEQYF.

The J gene is TRBJ1-2, the V gene TRBV7-9, with 9 bases identical to TRBD1. Germline V gives CDR1 SEHNR, CDR2 FQNEAQ (reference sequence). The CDR3 is made up of 14 amino acids. V was clipped by 0 bases and J by 8 bases; unmatched bases: 4. The CDR3 loop reads CASSLALGQGGYTF. Written as DNA, the CDR3 is TGTGCCAGCAGCTTAGCGCTGGGACAGGGAGGCTACACCTTC.

This chain links TRBV29-1 with TRBJ1-1; D is ambiguous. The CDR3 consists of 13 residues. The V gene's germline CDR1 is SQVTM and CDR2 ANQGSEA. The V and J ends lost 7 bases and 4 bases respectively, with 16 bases between them. CDR3 DNA sequence: TGCAGCGGTCTCCAACAGTCCGGCACTGAAGCTTTCTTT. Translating gives CSGLQQSGTEAFF.

The V gene is TRBV2, the J gene TRBJ1-2, with a possible D match to TRBD1 (6 bases). Germline loops: CDR1 SNHLY, CDR2 FYNNEI. This CDR3 has 16 amino acids. The germline V and J ends were trimmed by 8 bases and 3 bases, with 22 bases remaining between them. CDR3 DNA: TGTGCCAGCCCTAGCGGAGGGGGGCGCCCATACTATGGCTACACCTTC. Translated, it gives CASPSGGGRPYYGYTF.

In nucleotides, the CDR3 is TGCAGCGCCCGGACCGAGGCGGAGACCCAGTACTTC. It codes for CSARTEAETQYF. The chain joins TRBV29-1 to TRBJ2-5; D not certain. From germline, CDR1 is SQVTM and CDR2 ANQGSEA. CDR3 length equals 12 residues. Trimming shortened V by 7 bases and J by 5 bases, and 14 bases separated the two germline ends.

This sequence joins TRBV7-6 and TRBJ1-6, with TRBD1 identical over 9 bases. Germline CDR1 is SGHVS and CDR2 is FNYEAQ. After removal of 8 bases from V and 9 bases from J, the junction contained 14 bases not matched to a gene. This CDR3 comprises 16 residues. The CDR3 region is CASGSVGQGLASPLHF. CDR3 nucleotides: TGTGCCAGCGGTAGTGTAGGACAGGGGTTGGCTTCACCCCTCCACTTT. Filled out from reference TRBV7-6 and TRBJ1-6, the complete variable domain reads GAGVSQSPRYKVTKRGQDVALRCDPISGHVSLYWYRQALGQGPEFLTYFNYEAQQDKSGLPNDRFSAERPEGSISTLTIQRTEQRDSAMYRCASGSVGQGLASPLHFGNGTRLTVT.

The V gene is TRBV11-3, the J gene TRBJ2-7; D call uncertain. Germline lookup yields CDR1 SGHNT and CDR2 YENEEA. This CDR3 spans 13 amino acids. Trimming took 4 bases from V and 7 from J, leaving 14 bases between them. The DNA of the CDR3 is TGTGCCAGCAGCTCCTTACACGAAGGGGAGCAGTACTTC. Amino acid sequence: CASSSLHEGEQYF.

V usage is TRBV2 and J usage is TRBJ2-7; no firm D call. CDR1 SNHLY and CDR2 FYNNEI come from the germline V gene. The germline V and J ends were trimmed by 4 bases and 3 bases, with 10 bases remaining between them. This CDR3 has 13 amino acids. The CDR3 is CASSAEAFYEQYF. The CDR3 bases are TGTGCCAGCAGTGCAGAGGCCTTCTACGAGCAGTACTTC.

The chain uses TRBV5-1 and TRBJ1-1; D is uncertain. V gave up 5 bases and J gave up 8 bases, with 4 bases separating them. Germline CDR1 SGHRS, CDR2 YFSETQ. There are 9 residues in the CDR3. CDR3 residues: CASRDEAFF. The CDR3, as DNA: TGCGCCAGCAGGGACGAAGCTTTCTTT.

The chain uses TRBV2 and TRBJ1-1; tentatively, D is TRBD1 (6 bases). The CDR3 spans 13 residues. Germline CDR1 reads SNHLY; CDR2 reads FYNNEI. V was trimmed by 6 bases and J by 1 base, leaving 9 bases between them. The CDR3 region is CASSRTANTEAFF. The CDR3 DNA is TGTGCCAGCAGCCGGACAGCGAACACTGAAGCTTTCTTT. The whole variable domain, remainder taken from reference TRBV2 and TRBJ1-1, is EPEVTQTPSHQVTQMGQEVILRCVPISNHLYFYWYRQILGQKVEFLVSFYNNEISEKSEIFDDQFSVERPDGSNFTLKIRSTKLEDSAMYFCASSRTANTEAFFGQGTRLTVV.

The chain uses TRBV5-4 and TRBJ2-5; D gene ambiguous. Looked up from germline, CDR1 is SGHNT and CDR2 is YYREEE (reference sequence). The CDR3 spans 14 residues. V was pared by 0 bases and J by 0 bases, with 6 bases between. The CDR3 DNA follows: TGTGCCAGCAGCTTGGATGCTTACCAAGAGACCCAGTACTTC. It specifies CASSLDAYQETQYF.

The rearrangement uses TRBV6-5 and TRBJ1-5; D is perhaps TRBD1 (6 bases). There are 15 residues in the CDR3. Germline V CDR1 and CDR2: MNHEY, SVGAGI. V was pared by 5 bases and J by 1 base, with 12 bases between. Here the CDR3 reads CASSTGIRSNQPQHF. As DNA, the CDR3 is TGTGCCAGCAGTACAGGGATTCGGAGCAATCAGCCCCAGCATTTT.

A single count supports this clone. CDR3: CASSPRGGLNTEAFF. CDR3 in DNA: TGTGCCAGCAGCCCTCGGGGGGGGCTGAACACTGAAGCTTTCTTT. V usage is TRBV11-1 and J usage is TRBJ1-1; weak D call: TRBD1 (6 bases). This CDR3 is built from 15 residues. V dropped 5 bases and J dropped 0 bases, with 13 bases sitting between them. Germline V gives CDR1 SGHAT, CDR2 FQDESV (reference sequence).

The CDR3 loop reads CASSLDGLAGVGRIRETQYF. The CDR3 DNA sequence: TGTGCCAGCAGCTTAGATGGGCTAGCGGGGGTCGGTAGGATTAGAGAGACCCAGTACTTC. The chain couples TRBV11-2 to TRBJ2-5, with 10 bases matching TRBD2. Germline V gene sequence: CDR1 SGHAT, CDR2 FQNNGV. V shed 0 bases and J 4 bases; nucleotides not matched to a gene: 17. The CDR3 extends over 20 amino acids.

The V call is TRBV5-4, the J call TRBJ2-5, with TRBD2 as a possible D gene (6 bases). CDR3 length equals 13 residues. V lost 6 bases and J lost 4, with 13 bases in between. The germline CDR1 and CDR2 sequences are SGHNT and YYREEE (reference sequence). Here the CDR3 DNA reads TGTGCCAGCACAACTGGGGGAGGAGAGACCCAGTACTTC. Translating it yields CASTTGGGETQYF.

The chain uses TRBV19 and TRBJ1-2, with 7 bases that match TRBD1. There are 15 residues in the CDR3. V lost 3 bases, J lost 5 bases, and 9 bases stayed unmatched. The V gene's germline CDR1 is LNHDA and CDR2 SQIVND (reference sequence). CDR3 in amino acids: CASSISTGSGYGYTF. CDR3 nucleotide sequence: TGTGCCAGTAGTATCTCGACAGGGAGTGGGTATGGCTACACCTTC.